This T cell receptor (beta chain) was captured by sequencing in a study of Tregs in tolerant kidney transplant recipients. Study conclusions and caveats: The most relevant donor-specific Treg TCRbeta repertoire apparently came from expansion with activated donor B cells.

A remark on this clone: Its antigen is not identified.

The germline V gene has CDR1 KGHSH and CDR2 LQKENI. The CDR3 length is 15 residues. V was trimmed by 5 bases and J by 0 bases, leaving 13 bases between them. This table comes from immunoSEQ multiplex PCR, and its TCRdb copy is limited to in-frame clones, with some not included. This repertoire shows tens of thousands of clones, about 95% found once; its top ten account for approximately 0.39%. The chain couples TRBV18 to TRBJ1-1; D not resolved. Source material: Tregs from blood cultured with allogeneic cells. The sequence derives from a human donor in good health. CDR3 DNA sequence: TGTGCCAGCTCATCGTCCGGGGTCTTGAACACTGAAGCTTTCTTT. Amino acids: CASSSSGVLNTEAFF. Full variable domain (missing parts from reference TRBV18 and TRBJ1-1): NAGVMQNPRHLVRRRGQEARLRCSPMKGHSHVYWYRQLPEEGLKFMVYLQKENIIDESGMPKERFSAEFPKEGPSILRIQQVVRGDSAAYFCASSSSGVLNTEAFFGQGTRLTVV.